Below, 25 T cell receptor beta chains from the same sample are listed, as sequenced in a study of T cells in Graves' hyperthyroidism and ophthalmopathy. Amplified TCR beta CDR3 regions came from RNA transcripts. First-round RT-PCR with HTBI primers amplified the TCR CDR3 region. Via MiXCR, TCRdb re-called the multiplex PCR reads, giving one row per CDR3 protein. This sample has approximately 400,000 distinct CDR3 sequences, with roughly 14% found just once. The sequenced sample consisted of blood. These receptors were collected from a woman aged 18-29 years with Graves' hyperthyroidism that later progressed to Graves' ophthalmopathy.

This rearrangement joins TRBV7-9 to TRBJ1-4; tentative D call: TRBD1 (5 bases). V was clipped by 2 bases and J by 6 bases, with 22 bases between them. CDR1 SEHNR and CDR2 FQNEAQ come from the germline V gene (reference sequence). The CDR3 runs 18 residues. The CDR3 spells CASSLFYVGAPTDEKLFF. Written as DNA, the CDR3 is TGTGCCAGCAGCTTATTCTATGTTGGGGCGCCGACGGATGAAAAACTGTTTTTT.

The table lists this clonotype with many counts. The chain links TRBV28 to TRBJ2-7; D ambiguous. Germline CDR1 and CDR2: MDHEN and SYDVKM. CDR3 size: 15 residues. The V end was cut by 2 bases, the J end by 2 bases, with 13 bases between. This CDR3 is CASSLMGQMPYEQYF. CDR3 coding DNA: TGTGCCAGCAGTTTAATGGGTCAGATGCCCTACGAGCAGTACTTC.

The table lists this clonotype with many counts. The rearrangement uses TRBV28 and TRBJ2-1; possible D gene TRBD1, 5 bases. V lost 6 bases and J lost 0, with 18 bases in between. The CDR3 sequence is 17 residues long. Germline V lookup: CDR1 MDHEN, CDR2 SYDVKM. The CDR3 sequence: CASSSLDSYYSYNEQFF. The CDR3 DNA sequence: TGTGCCAGCAGCTCGCTCGACAGTTACTACTCCTACAATGAGCAGTTCTTC.

V is TRBV29-1 and J is TRBJ2-6, with a tentative D call TRBD2 (6 bases). V was shortened by 2 bases and J by 0 bases, with 17 bases between the two germline ends. There are 18 residues in the CDR3. Germline-derived CDR1 and CDR2 are SQVTM and ANQGSEA. This CDR3 reads CSVEIGGSPSSGANVLTF. The CDR3 nucleotides read TGCAGCGTTGAAATCGGGGGTAGCCCTTCCTCTGGGGCCAACGTCCTGACTTTC.

The chain has TRBV20-1 and TRBJ2-3, with 9 bases that match TRBD2. The CDR3 contains 16 residues. Germline values: CDR1 DFQATT, CDR2 SNEGSKA (reference sequence). V was pared by 1 base and J by 2 bases, with 7 bases of the junction left unmatched. In nucleotides, the CDR3 is TGCAGTGCTAGAGTACCGGGACTAGCCCCCACAGATACGCAGTATTTT. This encodes CSARVPGLAPTDTQYF.

This chain uses TRBV28 with TRBJ2-1; the match to TRBD2 covers 8 bases. This CDR3 has 17 residues. Germline values: CDR1 MDHEN, CDR2 SYDVKM. Germline trimming cut 3 bases from V and 0 bases from J; bases unmatched to any gene: 7. As DNA, the CDR3 is TGTGCCAGCAGTTTTACGGGCGGGAGGAGCTCCTACAATGAGCAGTTCTTC. Residues: CASSFTGGRSSYNEQFF.

This clonotype was observed many times. The chain combines TRBV28 with TRBJ1-5, with a tentative D call TRBD1 (6 bases). V dropped 6 bases and J dropped 0 bases, with 18 bases sitting between them. CDR1 is MDHEN, CDR2 SYDVKM, per germline. There are 17 residues in the CDR3. CDR3 residues: CASSQGLYRHSNQPQHF. CDR3 sequence (DNA): TGTGCCAGCAGCCAGGGGCTGTACCGACATAGCAATCAGCCCCAGCATTTT.

This clonotype has at least ten counts. The rearrangement links TRBV7-2 to TRBJ2-7; D is possibly TRBD2 (6 bases). The V gene's germline CDR1 is SGHTA and CDR2 FQGNSA. Trimming cost V 1 base and J 3 bases, with 22 bases left between them. This CDR3 comprises 18 residues. The CDR3 is CASSLGISGISEGYEQYF. DNA for the CDR3: TGTGCCAGCAGCTTAGGTATTAGCGGTATCTCAGAGGGCTACGAGCAGTACTTC.

This clonotype was found many times. V is TRBV12-5 and J is TRBJ1-2; TRBD1 aligns across 7 bases. Germline V lookup: CDR1 LGHNT, CDR2 FRNRAP. The CDR3 totals 18 residues. V shed 1 base and J 3 bases; nucleotides not matched to a gene: 14. CDR3 protein: CASGLANFRTGQYYGYTF. CDR3 DNA sequence: TGTGCTAGTGGTTTGGCCAATTTTAGGACAGGCCAATACTATGGCTACACCTTC.

The rearrangement links TRBV28 to TRBJ2-1, with 7 bases lining up with TRBD2. Germline-derived CDR1 and CDR2 are MDHEN and SYDVKM. The ends lost 4 bases at V and 4 bases at J; junction bases unmatched: 4. The length of the CDR3 is 14 residues. The CDR3 region is CASSWASGYNEQFF. For the CDR3, the DNA is TGTGCCAGCAGTTGGGCTAGCGGATACAATGAGCAGTTCTTC.

The chain uses TRBV7-9 and TRBJ2-2, with TRBD1 matching over 9 bases. The CDR3 is 16 amino acids. Germline lookup yields CDR1 SEHNR and CDR2 FQNEAQ (reference sequence). V was clipped by 5 bases and J by 7 bases; unmatched bases: 11. The CDR3 DNA reads as TGTGCCAGCAGCATGTCAAGACAGGGGGGTGACGGGGAGCTGTTTTTT. It encodes CASSMSRQGGDGELFF.

This clonotype was detected many times. The chain employs TRBV2 and TRBJ2-2; a possible D gene is TRBD2 (5 bases). CDR3 length equals 17 residues. Trimming removed 1 base from V and 1 base from J, with 13 bases in between. The germline gives CDR1 SNHLY, CDR2 FYNNEI. The CDR3 here is CASSEGGKGGNTGELFF. The CDR3 DNA follows: TGTGCCAGCAGTGAAGGAGGGAAAGGAGGGAACACCGGGGAGCTGTTTTTT.

In its sample, this clonotype was seen many times. J is TRBJ1-5 and V is TRBV28; 10 bases line up with TRBD1. V shed 8 bases, J shed 4 bases, and the junction held 11 bases outside the gene matches. The length of the CDR3 is 16 residues. From germline, CDR1 is MDHEN and CDR2 SYDVKM. CDR3 DNA sequence: TGTGCCAGCCTGGGGACAGGGGCCCCTCCGAATCAGCCCCAGCATTTT. Protein sequence: CASLGTGAPPNQPQHF.

This clonotype occurred many times. This rearrangement joins TRBV6-1 to TRBJ2-7; tentatively, D is TRBD2 (6 bases). The CDR3 spans 13 residues. Germline V lookup: CDR1 MNHNS, CDR2 SASEGT. Trimming took off 6 bases at V and 1 base at J, with 10 bases between the two ends. The CDR3 coding sequence is TGTGCCAGCAGCCCCGGGAGTTCCTACGAGCAGTACTTC. Amino acids: CASSPGSSYEQYF.

This clonotype showed up many times. This rearrangement joins TRBV3-1 to TRBJ2-2; 7 bases are shared with TRBD2. Germline V gene lookup returns CDR1 LGHDT and CDR2 YNNKEL (reference sequence). V trimming: 4 bases; J trimming: 1 base; junction bases outside the gene matches: 6. The CDR3 length is 16 residues. CDR3 nucleotide sequence: TGTGCCAGCAGCCCCTCCGAGCGGGGGAACACCGGGGAGCTGTTTTTT. This translates into CASSPSERGNTGELFF.

This clonotype was seen a few times. The chain has TRBV6-1 and TRBJ2-5; D is perhaps TRBD1 (6 bases). This CDR3 contains 11 residues. Germline V gene data show CDR1 as MNHNS and CDR2 as SASEGT. Trimming removed 8 bases at V and 4 bases at J, with 8 bases between. For the CDR3, the DNA is TGTGCCAGCGGGACAACAGAGACCCAGTACTTC. The encoded protein is CASGTTETQYF.

This clonotype was detected many times. The V gene is TRBV6-2 or TRBV6-3, the J gene TRBJ2-1; unclear D gene. This CDR3 comprises 12 residues. V was cut by 2 bases and J by 14 bases, with 13 bases left in between. Germline CDR1 reads MNHEY; CDR2 reads SVGEGT. The CDR3 nucleotides read TGTGCCAGCAGTTACGGAGAGAGTTCGAAGTTCTTC. This translates into CASSYGESSKFF.

This clonotype has ten or more counts. The chain is built from TRBV12-3 or TRBV12-4 and TRBJ2-1, with 9 bases lining up with TRBD1. Germline trimming cut 6 bases from V and 7 bases from J; bases unmatched to any gene: 10. This CDR3 comprises 15 residues. The CDR3 DNA follows: TGTGCCAGCAGACGGGGGACAGGGTGGGCTAATGAGCAGTTCTTC. Its protein is CASRRGTGWANEQFF.

This clonotype came up a few times. CDR3: CASSESTPWNSPLHF. CDR3 in DNA: TGTGCCAGCAGTGAGTCAACACCTTGGAATTCACCCCTCCACTTT. The chain is built from TRBV6-1 and TRBJ1-6; no definite D call. This CDR3 region has 15 residues. The germline V gene has CDR1 MNHNS and CDR2 SASEGT. The V end was cut by 3 bases, the J end by 7 bases, with 13 bases between.

Comments on this clonotype: A much larger clone differs by one base, so this may be a read error. The chain combines TRBV20-1 with TRBJ2-1; D unresolved. Germline assignment: CDR1 DFQATT and CDR2 SNEGSKA (reference sequence). The CDR3 is 11 amino acids. The DNA of the CDR3 is TGCAGTGCTAGAGACTACGATGAGCAGTTCTTC. This encodes CSARDYDEQFF.

This clonotype was seen repeatedly, ten times or more. V gene TRBV28 combines with J gene TRBJ2-7; D gene unclear. Germline V CDR1 and CDR2: MDHEN, SYDVKM. CDR3 size: 12 residues. Trimming removed 3 bases from V and 1 base from J, with 4 bases in between. CDR3 loop: CASSFISYEQYF. The CDR3 nucleotides are TGTGCCAGCAGTTTCATATCCTACGAGCAGTACTTC.

This clonotype was found many times. The chain has TRBV30 and TRBJ2-3, with D perhaps given as TRBD1 or TRBD2 (5 bases each). The CDR3 has 13 amino acids. Germline loops: CDR1 GTSNPN, CDR2 SVGIG (reference sequence). The ends were cut back, 4 bases at V and 4 bases at J, with 12 bases in the middle. The CDR3 DNA reads TGTGCCTGGATGGCAGGGACCTCAGATACGCAGTATTTT. This sequence encodes CAWMAGTSDTQYF.

The genes are TRBV7-3 and TRBJ1-1, with 8 bases identical to TRBD1. CDR3 length equals 15 residues. The V gene's germline CDR1 is SGHTA and CDR2 FQGTGA. V was clipped by 2 bases and J by 3 bases; unmatched bases: 5. CDR3 DNA: TGTGCCAGCAGCTTACGGGGGACAGGAGACACTGAAGCTTTCTTT. This gives the protein CASSLRGTGDTEAFF. The full variable domain, its missing parts supplied by reference TRBV7-3 and TRBJ1-1, is GAGVSQTPSNKVTEKGKYVELRCDPISGHTALYWYRQSLGQGPEFLIYFQGTGAADDSGLPNDRFFAVRPEGSVSTLKIQRTERGDSAVYLCASSLRGTGDTEAFFGQGTRLTVV.

This chain links TRBV24-1 with TRBJ2-5; tentatively, D is TRBD1 or TRBD2 (5 bases each). The length of the CDR3 is 15 residues. The germline V and J ends were trimmed by 3 bases and 1 base, with 11 bases remaining between them. Germline V CDR1 and CDR2: KGHDR, SFDVKD. The CDR3 spells CATSDARGPQETQYF. CDR3 in DNA: TGTGCCACCAGTGATGCCCGGGGCCCCCAAGAGACCCAGTACTTC.

This clonotype was seen many times. J is TRBJ1-1 and V is TRBV2; weak D call: TRBD1 (6 bases). V was shortened by 1 base and J by 4 bases, with 13 bases between the two germline ends. Germline-derived CDR1 and CDR2 are SNHLY and FYNNEI. This CDR3 comprises 15 residues. The CDR3 reads CASSEEQGRGTEAFF. Written as DNA, the CDR3 is TGTGCCAGCAGTGAAGAACAGGGCCGGGGCACTGAAGCTTTCTTT. Using reference TRBV2 and TRBJ1-1 for the parts outside the CDR3, the full variable domain is EPEVTQTPSHQVTQMGQEVILRCVPISNHLYFYWYRQILGQKVEFLVSFYNNEISEKSEIFDDQFSVERPDGSNFTLKIRSTKLEDSAMYFCASSEEQGRGTEAFFGQGTRLTVV.